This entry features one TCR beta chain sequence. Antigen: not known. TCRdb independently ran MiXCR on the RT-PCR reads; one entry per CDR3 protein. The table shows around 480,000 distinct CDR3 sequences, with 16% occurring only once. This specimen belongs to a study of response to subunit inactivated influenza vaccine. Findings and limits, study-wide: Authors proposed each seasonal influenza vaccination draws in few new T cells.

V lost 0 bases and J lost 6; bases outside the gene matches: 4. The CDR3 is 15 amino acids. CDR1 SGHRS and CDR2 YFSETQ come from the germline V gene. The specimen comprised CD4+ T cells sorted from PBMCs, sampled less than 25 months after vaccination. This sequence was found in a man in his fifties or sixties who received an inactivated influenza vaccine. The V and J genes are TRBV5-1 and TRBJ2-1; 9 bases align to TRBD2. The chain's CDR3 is CASSLVASGANEQFF. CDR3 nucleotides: TGCGCCAGCAGCTTGGTGGCTAGCGGGGCCAATGAGCAGTTCTTC.